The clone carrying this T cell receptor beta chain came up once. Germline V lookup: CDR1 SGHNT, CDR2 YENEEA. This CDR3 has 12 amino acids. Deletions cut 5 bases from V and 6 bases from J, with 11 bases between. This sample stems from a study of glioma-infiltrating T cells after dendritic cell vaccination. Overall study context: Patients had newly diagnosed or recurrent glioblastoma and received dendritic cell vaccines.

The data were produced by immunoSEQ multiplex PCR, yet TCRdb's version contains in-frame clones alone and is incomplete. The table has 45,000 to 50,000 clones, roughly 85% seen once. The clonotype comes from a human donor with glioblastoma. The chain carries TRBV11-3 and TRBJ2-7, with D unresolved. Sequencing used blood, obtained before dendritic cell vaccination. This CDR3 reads CASSVGVSEQYF. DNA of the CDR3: TGTGCCAGCAGCGTCGGTGTGAGCGAGCAGTACTTC.